This is a list of T cell receptor beta chains from one sample in a study of T cells in Graves' hyperthyroidism and ophthalmopathy. One entry per CDR3 protein, called by TCRdb with MiXCR from the multiplex PCR reads. Counted here are around 480,000 distinct CDR3 sequences, 14% occurring once; the ten biggest clones make up around a sixth. Source material: blood. The receptors shown here come from a woman aged 18-35 years with Graves' hyperthyroidism. Both conserved end residues are part of each CDR3. A D gene is named only where the DNA matches it firmly. Not every row has a clone size; where given, it reads once, few, many or a size class.

J gene	V gene	D gene	clone size	CDR3 protein	CDR3 DNA
TRBJ2-1	TRBV15	-	-	CATSRDTGRYNEQFF	TGTGCCACCAGCAGAGATACGGGCCGATACAATGAGCAGTTCTTC
TRBJ1-1	TRBV12-3/TRBV12-4	-	many	CASSPRPQSNTEAFF	TGTGCCAGCAGTCCCCGCCCTCAGTCGAACACTGAAGCTTTCTTT
TRBJ2-1	TRBV15	-	few	CATGKVDKRWNEQFF	TGTGCCACCGGAAAGGTCGACAAGAGGTGGAATGAGCAGTTCTTC
TRBJ1-2	TRBV12-3/TRBV12-4	TRBD1	many	CASSRDRAGYTF	TGTGCCAGCAGTCGAGACAGGGCTGGCTACACCTTC
TRBJ1-1	TRBV29-1	-	-	CSVEGESGLNTEAFF	TGCAGCGTTGAAGGGGAGTCAGGTCTGAACACTGAAGCTTTCTTT
TRBJ1-2	TRBV12-3/TRBV12-4	-	many	CASSLSPSSGRNYGYTF	TGTGCCAGCAGTTTATCGCCTAGCTCGGGACGGAATTATGGCTACACCTTC
TRBJ1-2	TRBV12-3/TRBV12-4	-	many	CASTMPDSGNGYTF	TGTGCCAGCACCATGCCGGACAGCGGGAATGGCTACACCTTC
TRBJ1-4	TRBV30	-	-	CAWGGRSTNEKLFF	TGTGCCTGGGGGGGACGCTCAACTAATGAAAAACTGTTTTTT
TRBJ2-1	TRBV19	-	many	CASNSVGGPSSYNEQFF	TGTGCCAGTAATTCGGTCGGGGGCCCAAGCTCCTACAATGAGCAGTTCTTC
TRBJ2-7	TRBV10-3	-	many	CAISPEVSFYEQYF	TGTGCCATCAGCCCCGAGGTTTCCTTCTACGAGCAGTACTTC
TRBJ2-3	TRBV12-5	-	many	CASGLATGYTQYF	TGTGCTAGTGGTTTGGCGACAGGATATACGCAGTATTTT
TRBJ1-2	TRBV28	-	many	CASSYLGGNYGYTF	TGTGCCAGCAGTTATCTTGGGGGGAACTATGGCTACACCTTC
TRBJ2-3	TRBV20-1	-	many	CSALLLALKSSTDTQYF	TGCAGTGCCCTACTCTTGGCCCTTAAAAGCAGCACAGATACGCAGTATTTT
TRBJ2-3	TRBV14	-	many	CASSQDWGGLHTDTQYF	TGTGCCAGCAGCCAAGATTGGGGGGGGCTTCACACAGATACGCAGTATTTT
TRBJ1-4	TRBV14	-	-	CASSHDRISEKLFF	TGTGCCAGCAGCCATGACAGGATTTCGGAAAAACTGTTTTTT
TRBJ1-5	TRBV19	-	-	CASSPHKQPQHF	TGTGCCAGTAGCCCCCACAAACAGCCCCAGCATTTT
TRBJ2-1	TRBV7-9	TRBD1	-	CASSLGVSGGPYNEQFF	TGTGCCAGCAGCTTAGGGGTTTCAGGGGGCCCCTACAATGAGCAGTTCTTC
TRBJ1-1	TRBV5-1	-	few	CASSLAGGLDVNTEAFF	TGCGCCAGCAGCTTGGCCGGGGGGCTTGACGTAAACACTGAAGCTTTCTTT
TRBJ2-1	TRBV7-2	-	-	CASSLSRVHNEQFF	TGTGCCAGCAGCCTTTCAAGGGTACACAATGAGCAGTTCTTC
TRBJ2-1	TRBV9	-	-	CASSGTGFPYNEQFF	TGTGCCAGCAGCGGTACCGGTTTTCCTTACAATGAGCAGTTCTTC
TRBJ2-7	TRBV28	-	few	CTSSSRATYYEQYF	TGTACCAGCAGTTCCCGGGCCACCTACTACGAGCAGTACTTC
TRBJ2-7	TRBV6-1	TRBD1	many	CASNNRGHPPDEQYF	TGTGCCAGCAACAACAGGGGCCATCCCCCCGACGAGCAGTACTTC
TRBJ2-7	TRBV6-1	-	many	CASSRSGVSYEQYF	TGTGCCAGCAGCAGAAGCGGAGTCTCCTACGAGCAGTACTTC
TRBJ1-3	TRBV10-3	TRBD1	few	CAISGGDRVTGNTIYF	TGTGCCATCAGTGGTGGGGACAGGGTAACTGGAAACACCATATATTTT
TRBJ2-3	TRBV5-1	-	-	CASSYRGLKTFTDTQYF	TGCGCCAGCAGCTACAGAGGACTGAAAACCTTCACAGATACGCAGTATTTT
TRBJ1-4	TRBV7-9	-	-	CASRPLEASNEKLFF	TGTGCCAGCAGACCCTTGGAGGCGTCTAATGAAAAACTGTTTTTT
TRBJ2-7	TRBV3-1	-	many	CASSPAPSSSYEQYF	TGTGCCAGCAGCCCGGCCCCTTCCAGCTCCTACGAGCAGTACTTC
TRBJ1-1	TRBV2	TRBD1	many	CASSDPRQGNTEAFF	TGTGCCAGCAGTGATCCTCGACAGGGAAACACTGAAGCTTTCTTT
TRBJ1-1	TRBV29-1	-	many	CSVGGGGTEAFF	TGCAGCGTTGGGGGAGGGGGGACTGAAGCTTTCTTT
TRBJ2-5	TRBV28	-	many	CASSAQDLQETQYF	TGTGCCAGCAGTGCACAGGACCTCCAAGAGACCCAGTACTTC
TRBJ2-6	TRBV20-1	-	many	CSAREPTGANVLTF	TGCAGTGCTAGGGAACCGACCGGGGCCAACGTCCTGACTTTC
TRBJ2-3	TRBV3-1	-	-	CASSQDLGSRDDTQYF	TGTGCCAGCAGCCAAGACTTGGGGAGTCGGGATGATACGCAGTATTTT
TRBJ2-1	TRBV10-3	-	many	CAISAEGHEQFF	TGTGCCATCAGTGCTGAAGGGCATGAGCAGTTCTTC
TRBJ2-3	TRBV12-3/TRBV12-4	-	many	CASSLAVLLTDTQYF	TGTGCCAGCAGTTTAGCGGTACTACTCACAGATACGCAGTATTTT
TRBJ1-5	TRBV20-1	TRBD1	-	CSAGSRDRGNQPQHF	TGCAGTGCTGGGTCCCGGGACAGGGGCAATCAGCCCCAGCATTTT
TRBJ2-4	TRBV30	-	many	CAWRSHRSGDIQYF	TGTGCCTGGCGATCCCACAGGTCTGGAGACATTCAGTACTTC
TRBJ2-1	TRBV12-3/TRBV12-4	TRBD2	many	CASRQKGTSEIRSYNEQFF	TGTGCCAGCAGACAAAAAGGGACTAGCGAAATCCGCTCCTACAATGAGCAGTTCTTC
TRBJ2-7	TRBV20-1	-	-	CSATALQSNYEQYF	TGCAGTGCTACCGCCCTCCAAAGCAACTACGAGCAGTACTTC
TRBJ1-5	TRBV28	-	-	CASTIFGLNQPQHF	TGTGCCAGCACTATCTTCGGTCTGAATCAGCCCCAGCATTTT
TRBJ2-3	TRBV7-2	-	few	CASSLGLYTDTQYF	TGTGCCAGCAGCCTGGGACTCTACACAGATACGCAGTATTTT
TRBJ2-7	TRBV27	-	many	CASSFGLRGSYEQYF	TGTGCCAGCAGTTTTGGTCTCAGGGGCTCCTACGAGCAGTACTTC
TRBJ1-3	TRBV6-5	TRBD1	-	CASSYRTGEGNTIYF	TGTGCCAGCAGTTACCGAACAGGGGAAGGAAACACCATATATTTT
TRBJ1-2	TRBV14	-	few	CASSQVSPVGGYTF	TGTGCCAGCAGCCAAGTATCCCCGGTGGGGGGCTACACCTTC
TRBJ1-1	TRBV19	-	few	CASSIKHLRGNTEAFF	TGTGCCAGTAGTATAAAACACCTCCGGGGGAACACTGAAGCTTTCTTT
TRBJ2-1	TRBV7-3	-	many	CASSLKEGGGYNEQFF	TGTGCCAGCAGCTTAAAGGAGGGGGGGGGCTACAATGAGCAGTTCTTC
TRBJ2-7	TRBV20-1	-	many	CSALRRELSYEQYF	TGCAGTGCCCTCCGACGGGAACTCTCCTACGAGCAGTACTTC
TRBJ1-1	TRBV10-3	-	many	CAIRRASLNTEAFF	TGTGCCATCAGGAGGGCCAGCCTTAACACTGAAGCTTTCTTT
TRBJ2-4	TRBV5-4	TRBD2	-	CASTPGTSNIQYF	TGTGCCAGCACCCCCGGGACTAGCAACATTCAGTACTTC
TRBJ1-1	TRBV24-1	-	many	CATPGGEQDTEAFF	TGTGCCACCCCCGGGGGAGAACAGGACACTGAAGCTTTCTTT
TRBJ1-1	TRBV6-1	TRBD1	many	CASSRRDRGVIGMNTEAFF	TGTGCCAGCAGTCGCCGGGACAGGGGGGTGATCGGGATGAACACTGAAGCTTTCTTT
TRBJ1-6	TRBV27	-	many	CASSLYPGGFNSPLHF	TGTGCCAGCAGTTTATACCCGGGAGGGTTTAATTCACCCCTCCACTTT
TRBJ1-2	TRBV28	-	many	CATHERLNYGYTF	TGTGCCACCCACGAGCGGCTTAACTATGGCTACACCTTC
TRBJ2-7	TRBV11-2	-	-	CASSSSEFEQYF	TGTGCCAGCTCCTCGTCCGAATTCGAGCAGTACTTC
TRBJ2-5	TRBV11-2	-	many	CASSTLETQYF	TGTGCCAGCAGTACTCTCGAGACCCAGTACTTC
TRBJ2-3	TRBV29-1	-	-	CSVEFLGSTQYF	TGCAGCGTTGAATTTTTAGGGTCAACGCAGTATTTT
TRBJ2-1	TRBV24-1	TRBD2	many	CATSDPGLAGQSYNEQFF	TGTGCCACCAGTGATCCGGGACTAGCGGGTCAATCCTACAATGAGCAGTTCTTC
TRBJ1-1	TRBV20-1	-	few	CSAAGGRENTEAFF	TGCAGTGCGGCAGGAGGGCGAGAGAACACTGAAGCTTTCTTT